This is a list of T cell receptor beta chains from one sample in a study of T cells in Graves' hyperthyroidism and ophthalmopathy. TCRdb re-derived calls from the multiplex PCR reads in MiXCR, one entry per CDR3 protein. This table has just under 750,000 distinct CDR3 sequences, 35% appearing once. Input material: blood. All receptors derive from a woman aged 40 to 49 with Graves' hyperthyroidism. Each CDR3 is given with its conserved first and last residue. The D gene is left open where the match is weak. Some rows have no size entry. The others give once, few or many, or a class for an expanded clone.

>NA|TRBJ2-5|NA|TRBV11-2|13
CAWSVRQKETQYF
TGTGCCTGGAGTGTACGACAGAAAGAGACCCAGTACTTC
>NA|TRBJ1-6|many|TRBV5-5|14
CASSLGPHTPSLHF
TGTGCCAGCAGCCTGGGTCCCCATACTCCGTCCCTCCACTTT
>TRBD1|TRBJ1-6|NA|TRBV7-9|15
CASSPDRGLIVPLHF
TGTGCCAGCTCACCGGACAGGGGCCTTATAGTGCCCCTCCACTTT
>TRBD1|TRBJ1-4|NA|TRBV19|14
CASSTDRVNEKLFF
TGTGCCAGTAGTACGGACAGGGTTAATGAAAAACTGTTTTTT
>TRBD1|TRBJ2-2|NA|TRBV15|15
CATSSPGGGTGELFF
TGTGCCACCAGCAGTCCAGGGGGTGGCACCGGGGAGCTGTTTTTT
>TRBD2|TRBJ2-3|NA|TRBV11-2|15
CASSLLLAGGDTQYF
TGTGCCAGCAGCTTACTTTTAGCGGGGGGGGATACGCAGTATTTT
>NA|TRBJ1-2|many|TRBV10-3|13
CAIRGIANYGYTF
TGTGCCATCAGGGGGATAGCTAACTATGGCTACACCTTC
>TRBD1|TRBJ1-1|once|TRBV2|14
CASSLGQGNLEAFF
TGTGCCAGCAGTTTGGGACAGGGGAATTTGGAAGCTTTCTTT
>TRBD1|TRBJ1-4|NA|TRBV7-2|15
CASSSPGTGREKLFF
TGTGCCAGCAGTTCACCCGGGACAGGCCGCGAAAAACTGTTTTTT
>TRBD1|TRBJ2-7|NA|TRBV5-6|16
CASSSGGTGAIYEQYF
TGTGCCAGCAGCTCCGGCGGGACAGGCGCAATCTACGAGCAGTACTTC
>TRBD2|TRBJ2-7|many|TRBV10-3|14
CAIRTSGRAYEQYF
TGTGCCATCAGGACTAGCGGGAGGGCCTACGAGCAGTACTTC
>NA|TRBJ2-7|NA|TRBV12-3/TRBV12-4|14
CASSLEGRADEQYF
TGTGCCAGCAGTTTGGAGGGGCGCGCTGACGAGCAGTACTTC
>TRBD1|TRBJ2-3|NA|TRBV16|15
CASSRAGGRADTQYF
TGTGCCAGCAGCCGGGCAGGGGGCCGGGCAGATACGCAGTATTTT
>NA|TRBJ1-1|many|TRBV5-8|14
CASSPDSYNTEAFF
TGTGCCAGCAGCCCGGACAGCTATAACACTGAAGCTTTCTTT
>TRBD2|TRBJ2-5|NA|TRBV20-1|18
CSAESGTSGGAIWETQYF
TGCAGTGCCGAGTCCGGGACTAGCGGGGGGGCCATTTGGGAGACCCAGTACTTC
>NA|TRBJ1-5|NA|TRBV10-3|18
CASSFRTRISYSNQPQHF
TGTGCCAGCAGTTTTAGGACCAGAATCTCCTATAGCAATCAGCCCCAGCATTTT
>TRBD1|TRBJ2-7|many|TRBV12-3/TRBV12-4|13
CASSPGQGYEQYF
TGTGCCAGCAGTCCCGGACAGGGCTACGAGCAGTACTTC
>NA|TRBJ1-1|NA|TRBV20-1|14
CSAPQVTGNTEAFF
TGCAGTGCTCCCCAGGTGACGGGGAACACTGAAGCTTTCTTT
>NA|TRBJ1-3|NA|TRBV25-1|15
CASSPVEQTGNTIYF
TGTGCCAGCAGTCCCGTCGAGCAGACTGGAAACACCATATATTTT
>NA|TRBJ1-2|few|TRBV4-1|14
CASVPSHGTFGYTF
TGCGCCAGCGTTCCCTCCCACGGGACATTTGGCTACACCTTC
>NA|TRBJ1-4|NA|TRBV7-9|15
CASSLLAGLGEKLFF
TGTGCCAGCAGCTTACTTGCAGGGCTCGGTGAAAAACTGTTTTTT
>TRBD1|TRBJ2-5|many|TRBV7-8|12
CASSLGQSTQYF
TGTGCCAGCAGCCTGGGACAGTCGACCCAGTACTTC
>TRBD1|TRBJ1-1|few|TRBV7-2|14
CASSFYRGNTEAFF
TGTGCCAGCAGCTTTTACAGGGGGAACACTGAAGCTTTCTTT
>NA|TRBJ1-6|many|TRBV24-1|16
CATSDFPGTNNSPLHF
TGTGCCACCAGTGATTTTCCGGGGACAAATAATTCACCCCTCCACTTT
>NA|TRBJ1-4|NA|TRBV2|11
CATATNEKLFF
TGTGCCACCGCAACTAATGAAAAACTGTTTTTT
>NA|TRBJ1-2|NA|TRBV10-3|14
CAISEADIYYGYTF
TGTGCCATCAGTGAGGCCGACATCTACTATGGCTACACCTTC
>NA|TRBJ1-5|NA|TRBV7-2|15
CASSRERAGFQPQHF
TGTGCCAGCAGCCGGGAAAGGGCCGGGTTTCAGCCCCAGCATTTT
>NA|TRBJ1-5|NA|TRBV28|14
CASSLPQGNQPQHF
TGTGCCAGCAGTTTACCCCAGGGAAATCAGCCCCAGCATTTT
>NA|TRBJ1-5|many|TRBV19|14
CASSDGASNQPQHF
TGTGCCAGTAGTGATGGGGCTAGCAATCAGCCCCAGCATTTT